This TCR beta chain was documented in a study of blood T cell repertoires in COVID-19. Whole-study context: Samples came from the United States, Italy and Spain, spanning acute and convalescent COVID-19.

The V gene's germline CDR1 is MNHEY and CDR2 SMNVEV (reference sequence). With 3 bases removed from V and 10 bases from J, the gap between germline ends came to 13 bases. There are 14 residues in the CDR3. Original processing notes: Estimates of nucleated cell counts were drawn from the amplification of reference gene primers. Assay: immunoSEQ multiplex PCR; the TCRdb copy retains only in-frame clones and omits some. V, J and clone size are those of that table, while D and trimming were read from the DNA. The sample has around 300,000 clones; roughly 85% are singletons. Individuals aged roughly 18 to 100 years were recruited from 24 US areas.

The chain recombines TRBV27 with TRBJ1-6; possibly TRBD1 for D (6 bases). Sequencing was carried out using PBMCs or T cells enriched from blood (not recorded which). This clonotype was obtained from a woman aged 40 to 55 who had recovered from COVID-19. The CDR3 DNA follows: TGTGCCAGCAGTTTCAATCAGGGGATATCACCCCTCCACTTT. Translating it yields CASSFNQGISPLHF.